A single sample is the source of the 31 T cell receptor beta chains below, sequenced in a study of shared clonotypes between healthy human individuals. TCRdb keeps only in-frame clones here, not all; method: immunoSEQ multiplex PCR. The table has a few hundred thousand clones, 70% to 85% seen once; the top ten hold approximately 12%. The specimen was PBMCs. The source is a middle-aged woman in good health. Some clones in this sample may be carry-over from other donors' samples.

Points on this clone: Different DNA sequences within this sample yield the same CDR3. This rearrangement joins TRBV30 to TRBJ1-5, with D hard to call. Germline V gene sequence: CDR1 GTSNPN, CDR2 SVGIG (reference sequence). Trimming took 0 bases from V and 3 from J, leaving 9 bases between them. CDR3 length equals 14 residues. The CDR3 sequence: CAWSVRGYNQPQHF. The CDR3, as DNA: TGTGCCTGGAGTGTACGGGGTTACAATCAGCCCCAGCATTTT.

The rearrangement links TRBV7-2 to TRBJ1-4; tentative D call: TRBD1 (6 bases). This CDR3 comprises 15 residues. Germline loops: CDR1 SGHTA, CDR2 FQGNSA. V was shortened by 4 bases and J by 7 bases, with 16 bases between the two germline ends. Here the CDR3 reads CASSSVRDMGEKLFF. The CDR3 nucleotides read TGTGCCAGCAGCTCAGTCCGGGACATGGGTGAAAAACTGTTTTTT.

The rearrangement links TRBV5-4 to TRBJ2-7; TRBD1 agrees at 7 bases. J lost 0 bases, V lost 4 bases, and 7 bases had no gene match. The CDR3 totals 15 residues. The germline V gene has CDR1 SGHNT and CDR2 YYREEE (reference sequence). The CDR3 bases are TGTGCCAGCAGCACGGGGACAGCGCCCTCCTACGAGCAGTACTTC. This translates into CASSTGTAPSYEQYF.

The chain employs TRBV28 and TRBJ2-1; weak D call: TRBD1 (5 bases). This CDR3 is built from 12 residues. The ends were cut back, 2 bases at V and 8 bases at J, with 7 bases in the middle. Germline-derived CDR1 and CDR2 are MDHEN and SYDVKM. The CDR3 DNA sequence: TGTGCCAGCAGTTTACAGGGCTATGAGCAGTTCTTC. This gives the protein CASSLQGYEQFF.

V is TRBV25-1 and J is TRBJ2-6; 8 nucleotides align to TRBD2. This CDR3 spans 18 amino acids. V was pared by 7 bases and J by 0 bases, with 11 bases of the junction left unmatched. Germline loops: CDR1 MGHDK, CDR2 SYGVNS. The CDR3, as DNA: TGTGCCAGCAAGGGACTAGTGGCTAGCGCCTCTGGGGCCAACGTCCTGACTTTC. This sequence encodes CASKGLVASASGANVLTF.

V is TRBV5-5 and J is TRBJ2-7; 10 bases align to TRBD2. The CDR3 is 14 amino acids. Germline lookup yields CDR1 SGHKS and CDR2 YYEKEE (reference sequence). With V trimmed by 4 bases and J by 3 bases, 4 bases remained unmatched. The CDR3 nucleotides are TGTGCCAGCAGCCCAGGACTAGCGGACTACGAGCAGTACTTC. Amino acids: CASSPGLADYEQYF. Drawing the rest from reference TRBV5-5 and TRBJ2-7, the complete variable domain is DAGVTQSPTHLIKTRGQQVTLRCSPISGHKSVSWYQQVLGQGPQFIFQYYEKEERGRGNFPDRFSARQFPNYSSELNVNALLLGDSALYLCASSPGLADYEQYFGPGTRLTVT.

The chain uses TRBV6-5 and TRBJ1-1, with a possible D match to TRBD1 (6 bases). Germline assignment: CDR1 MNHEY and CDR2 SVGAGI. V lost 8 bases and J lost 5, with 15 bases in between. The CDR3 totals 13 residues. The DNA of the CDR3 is TGTGCCAGCTCATACAGGGTCGGGACTGAAGCTTTCTTT. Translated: CASSYRVGTEAFF.

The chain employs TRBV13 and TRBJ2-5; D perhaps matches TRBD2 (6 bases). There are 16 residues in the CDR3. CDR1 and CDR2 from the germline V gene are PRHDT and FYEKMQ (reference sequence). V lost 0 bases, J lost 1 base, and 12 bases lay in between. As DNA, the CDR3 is TGTGCCAGCAGCTTAGGCCTAGCGAGCCTCCAAGAGACCCAGTACTTC. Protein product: CASSLGLASLQETQYF.

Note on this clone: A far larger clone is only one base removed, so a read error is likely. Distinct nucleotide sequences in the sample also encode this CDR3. In DNA form, the CDR3 reads TGTGCCAGCAGTCTTCTGGGGGACACCGGGGAGCTGTTTTTT. Translating it yields CASSLLGDTGELFF. The chain recombines TRBV6-1 with TRBJ2-2; either TRBD1 or TRBD2 may fit D (5 bases each). CDR3 length equals 14 residues. Trimming left V 5 bases short and J 3 bases short, with 10 bases between. The germline gives CDR1 MNHNS, CDR2 SASEGT.

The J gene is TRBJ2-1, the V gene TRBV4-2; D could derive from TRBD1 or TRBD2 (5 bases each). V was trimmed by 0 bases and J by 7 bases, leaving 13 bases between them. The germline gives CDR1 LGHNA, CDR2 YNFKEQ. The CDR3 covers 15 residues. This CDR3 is CASSQERGRPNEQFF. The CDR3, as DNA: TGTGCCAGCAGCCAAGAGAGGGGACGGCCTAATGAGCAGTTCTTC.

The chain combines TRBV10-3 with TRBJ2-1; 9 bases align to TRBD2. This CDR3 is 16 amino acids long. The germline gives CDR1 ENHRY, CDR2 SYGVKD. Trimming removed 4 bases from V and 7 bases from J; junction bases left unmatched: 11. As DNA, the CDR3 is TGTGCCATCAGTGTTAGCGGGAGTGCTCTAACGAATGAGCAGTTCTTC. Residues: CAISVSGSALTNEQFF.

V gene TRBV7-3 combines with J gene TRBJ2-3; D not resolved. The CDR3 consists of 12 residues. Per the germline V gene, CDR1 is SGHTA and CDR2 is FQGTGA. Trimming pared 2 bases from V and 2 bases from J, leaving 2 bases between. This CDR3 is CASSLPTDTQYF. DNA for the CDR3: TGTGCCAGCAGCTTACCCACAGATACGCAGTATTTT.

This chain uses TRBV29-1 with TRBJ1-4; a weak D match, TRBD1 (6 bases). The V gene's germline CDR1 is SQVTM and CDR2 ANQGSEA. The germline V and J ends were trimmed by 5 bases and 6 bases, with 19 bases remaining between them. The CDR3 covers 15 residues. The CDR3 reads CSVYDTGQLDEKLFF. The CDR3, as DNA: TGCAGCGTTTACGACACAGGACAGTTGGATGAAAAACTGTTTTTT.

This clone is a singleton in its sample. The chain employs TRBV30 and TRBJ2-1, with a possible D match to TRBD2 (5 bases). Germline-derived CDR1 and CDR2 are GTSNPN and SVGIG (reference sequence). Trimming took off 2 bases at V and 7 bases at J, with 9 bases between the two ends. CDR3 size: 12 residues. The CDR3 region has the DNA TGTGCCTGGAGTTACTCGGGGAATGAGCAGTTCTTC. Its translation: CAWSYSGNEQFF.

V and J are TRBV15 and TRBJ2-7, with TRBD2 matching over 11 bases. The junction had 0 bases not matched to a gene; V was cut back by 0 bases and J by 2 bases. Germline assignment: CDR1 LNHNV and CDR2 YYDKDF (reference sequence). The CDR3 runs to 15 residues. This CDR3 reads CATSRELAGAYEQYF. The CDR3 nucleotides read TGTGCCACCAGCAGAGAACTAGCGGGGGCCTACGAGCAGTACTTC.

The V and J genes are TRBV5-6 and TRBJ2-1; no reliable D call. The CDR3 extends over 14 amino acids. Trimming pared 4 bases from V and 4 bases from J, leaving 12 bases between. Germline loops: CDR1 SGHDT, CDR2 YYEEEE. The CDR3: CASSPTSLYNEQFF. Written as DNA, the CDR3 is TGTGCCAGCAGCCCTACAAGTTTATACAATGAGCAGTTCTTC.

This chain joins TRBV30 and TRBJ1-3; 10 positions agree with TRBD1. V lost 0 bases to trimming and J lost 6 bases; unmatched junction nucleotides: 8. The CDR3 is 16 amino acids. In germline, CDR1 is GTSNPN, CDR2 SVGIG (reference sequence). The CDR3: CAWSVGGTGEINTIYF. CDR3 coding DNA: TGTGCCTGGAGTGTCGGGGGGACAGGGGAGATAAACACCATATATTTT.

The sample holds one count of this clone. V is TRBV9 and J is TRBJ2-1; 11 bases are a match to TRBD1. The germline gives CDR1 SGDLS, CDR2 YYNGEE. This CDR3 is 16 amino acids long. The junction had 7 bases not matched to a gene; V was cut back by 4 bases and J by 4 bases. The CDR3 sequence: CASSPRGTGGYNEQFF. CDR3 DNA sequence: TGTGCCAGCAGCCCACGGGGGACAGGGGGTTACAATGAGCAGTTCTTC.

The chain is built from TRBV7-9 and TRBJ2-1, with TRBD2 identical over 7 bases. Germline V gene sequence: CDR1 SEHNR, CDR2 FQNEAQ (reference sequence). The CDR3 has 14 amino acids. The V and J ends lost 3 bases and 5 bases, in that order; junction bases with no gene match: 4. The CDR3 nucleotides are TGTGCCAGCAGCTTGGCGGGAGTTAACAATGAGCAGTTCTTC. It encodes CASSLAGVNNEQFF.

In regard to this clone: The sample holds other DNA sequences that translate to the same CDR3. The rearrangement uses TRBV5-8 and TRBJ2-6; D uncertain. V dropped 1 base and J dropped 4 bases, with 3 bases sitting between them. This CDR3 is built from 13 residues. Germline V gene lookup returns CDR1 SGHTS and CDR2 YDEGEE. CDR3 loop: CASSLRGANVLTF. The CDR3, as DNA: TGTGCCAGCAGCTTGAGGGGGGCCAACGTCCTGACTTTC.

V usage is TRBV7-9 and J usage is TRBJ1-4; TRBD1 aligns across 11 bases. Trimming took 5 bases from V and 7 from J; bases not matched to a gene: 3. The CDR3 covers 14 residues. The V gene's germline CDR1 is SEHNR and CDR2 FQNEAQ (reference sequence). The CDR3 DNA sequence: TGTGCCAGCAGCGGGACAGGGGGAGGTGAAAAACTGTTTTTT. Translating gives CASSGTGGGEKLFF.

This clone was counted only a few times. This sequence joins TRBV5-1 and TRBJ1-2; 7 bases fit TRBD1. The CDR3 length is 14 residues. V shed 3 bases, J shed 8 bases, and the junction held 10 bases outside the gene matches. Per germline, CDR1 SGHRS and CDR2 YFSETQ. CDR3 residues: CASSWATGEDGYTF. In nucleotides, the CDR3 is TGCGCCAGCAGCTGGGCTACAGGGGAGGACGGCTACACCTTC. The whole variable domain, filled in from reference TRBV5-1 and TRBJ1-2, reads KAGVTQTPRYLIKTRGQQVTLSCSPISGHRSVSWYQQTPGQGLQFLFEYFSETQRNKGNFPGRFSGRQFSNSRSEMNVSTLELGDSALYLCASSWATGEDGYTFGSGTRLTVV.

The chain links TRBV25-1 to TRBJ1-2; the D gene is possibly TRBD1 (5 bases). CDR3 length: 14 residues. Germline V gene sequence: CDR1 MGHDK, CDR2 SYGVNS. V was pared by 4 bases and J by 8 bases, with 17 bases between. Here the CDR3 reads CASSARDFRRGYTF. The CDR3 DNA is TGTGCCAGCAGTGCCCGGGACTTCCGACGAGGCTACACCTTC.

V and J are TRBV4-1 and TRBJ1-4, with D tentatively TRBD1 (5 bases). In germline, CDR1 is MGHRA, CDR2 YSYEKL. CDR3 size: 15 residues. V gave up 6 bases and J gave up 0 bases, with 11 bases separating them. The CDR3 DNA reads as TGCGCCAGCAGAATCCGGGACCCAACTAATGAAAAACTGTTTTTT. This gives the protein CASRIRDPTNEKLFF.

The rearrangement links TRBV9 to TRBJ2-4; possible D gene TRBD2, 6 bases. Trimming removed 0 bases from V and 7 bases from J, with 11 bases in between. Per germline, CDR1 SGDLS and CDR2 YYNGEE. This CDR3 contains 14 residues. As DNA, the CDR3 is TGTGCCAGCAGCGTAGGGGGGGACTTCAACATTCAGTACTTC. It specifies CASSVGGDFNIQYF.

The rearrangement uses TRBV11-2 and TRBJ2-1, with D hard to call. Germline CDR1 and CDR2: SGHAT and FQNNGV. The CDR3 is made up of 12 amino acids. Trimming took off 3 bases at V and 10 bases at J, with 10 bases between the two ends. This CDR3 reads CASSFGQTEQFF. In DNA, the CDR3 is TGTGCCAGCAGCTTTGGGCAAACCGAGCAGTTCTTC.

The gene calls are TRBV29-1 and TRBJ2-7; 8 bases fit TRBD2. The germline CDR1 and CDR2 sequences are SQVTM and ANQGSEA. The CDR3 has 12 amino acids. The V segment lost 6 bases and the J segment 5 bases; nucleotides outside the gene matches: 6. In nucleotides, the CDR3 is TGCAGCGTACTAGCGGCAGGCCACGAGCAGTACTTC. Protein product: CSVLAAGHEQYF.

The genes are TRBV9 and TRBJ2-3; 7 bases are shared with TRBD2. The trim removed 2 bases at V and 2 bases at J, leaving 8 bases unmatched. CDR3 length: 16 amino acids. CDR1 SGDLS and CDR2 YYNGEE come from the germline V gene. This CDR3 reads CASSVFSGANTDTQYF. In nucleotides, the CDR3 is TGTGCCAGCAGCGTCTTCAGCGGGGCAAACACAGATACGCAGTATTTT.

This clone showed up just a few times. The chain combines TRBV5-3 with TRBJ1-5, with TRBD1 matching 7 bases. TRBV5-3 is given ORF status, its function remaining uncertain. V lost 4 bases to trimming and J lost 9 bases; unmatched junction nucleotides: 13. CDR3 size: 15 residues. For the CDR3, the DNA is TGTGCCAGAAGCCACTGGACCTTCAGGGGGGGGCCCCAGCATTTT. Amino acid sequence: CARSHWTFRGGPQHF.

This chain's CDR3 is CASSLQGFGYEQYF. CDR3 DNA: TGTGCCAGCAGTCTACAGGGGTTCGGCTACGAGCAGTACTTC. The chain employs TRBV2 and TRBJ2-7, with TRBD1 matching 7 bases. Germline values: CDR1 SNHLY, CDR2 FYNNEI. CDR3 length equals 14 residues. Germline trimming cut 5 bases from V and 3 bases from J; bases unmatched to any gene: 7. Supplemented by reference TRBV2 and TRBJ2-7, the full variable domain reads EPEVTQTPSHQVTQMGQEVILRCVPISNHLYFYWYRQILGQKVEFLVSFYNNEISEKSEIFDDQFSVERPDGSNFTLKIRSTKLEDSAMYFCASSLQGFGYEQYFGPGTRLTVT.

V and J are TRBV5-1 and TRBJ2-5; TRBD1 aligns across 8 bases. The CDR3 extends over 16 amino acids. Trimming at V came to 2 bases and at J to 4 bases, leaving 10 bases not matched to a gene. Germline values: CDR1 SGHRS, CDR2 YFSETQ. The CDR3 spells CASSFLDRGVGETQYF. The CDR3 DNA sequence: TGCGCCAGCAGCTTCCTCGACAGGGGCGTCGGAGAGACCCAGTACTTC.